What follows are 11 T cell receptor beta chains derived from one specimen sequenced in a study of cytomegalovirus exposure and HLA in healthy donors. Researchers ran the PCR with 60 Vbeta and 13 Jbeta primers. The data were produced by immunoSEQ multiplex PCR, yet TCRdb's version contains in-frame clones alone and is incomplete. In the table there are about 160,000 clones, approximately 80% of which are singletons. The sequencing input was PBMCs. Source of these receptors: a boy younger than 10 in good health and CMV-seronegative.

J is TRBJ2-3 and V is TRBV9, with D maybe TRBD2 (5 bases). CDR3 length equals 15 residues. V gave up 0 bases and J gave up 2 bases, with 10 bases separating them. Germline V gene lookup returns CDR1 SGDLS and CDR2 YYNGEE. CDR3 nucleotide sequence: TGTGCCAGCAGCGTAGTGAGCGGCTACACAGATACGCAGTATTTT. Its translation: CASSVVSGYTDTQYF.

The chain has TRBV4-1 and TRBJ1-1; maybe TRBD1 (6 bases). Germline assignment: CDR1 MGHRA and CDR2 YSYEKL. CDR3 size: 16 residues. The V end was cut by 1 base, the J end by 7 bases, with 19 bases between. The CDR3 nucleotides are TGCGCCAGCAGCCAAGTCTCCGGGGAAGGGGGTGTTGAAGCTTTCTTT. Protein sequence: CASSQVSGEGGVEAFF.

This chain uses TRBV7-2 with TRBJ1-2; a possible D gene is TRBD1 (5 bases). Germline assignment: CDR1 SGHTA and CDR2 FQGNSA. V was trimmed by 4 bases and J by 3 bases, leaving 9 bases between them. CDR3 length equals 13 residues. CDR3 amino acids: CASSSGGDYGYTF. The CDR3 nucleotides read TGTGCCAGCAGCTCCGGGGGGGACTATGGCTACACCTTC.

V usage is TRBV5-6 and J usage is TRBJ2-6; D not resolved. The CDR3 has 14 amino acids. Trimming took off 4 bases at V and 0 bases at J, with 5 bases between the two ends. CDR1 is SGHDT, CDR2 YYEEEE, per germline. The CDR3 region is CASSAYSGANVLTF. Written as DNA, the CDR3 is TGTGCCAGCAGCGCCTACTCTGGGGCCAACGTCCTGACTTTC. The full variable domain, rest sourced from reference TRBV5-6 and TRBJ2-6, is DAGVTQSPTHLIKTRGQQVTLRCSPKSGHDTVSWYQQALGQGPQFIFQYYEEEERQRGNFPDRFSGHQFPNYSSELNVNALLLGDSALYLCASSAYSGANVLTFGAGSRLTVL.

As DNA, the CDR3 is TGCGCCAGCAGAGGGACAGGGGTGGCCGAGCAGTACTTC. Translating gives CASRGTGVAEQYF. The rearrangement links TRBV5-1 to TRBJ2-7, with TRBD1 matching 10 bases. Germline V lookup: CDR1 SGHRS, CDR2 YFSETQ. The CDR3 length is 13 residues. V shed 5 bases, J shed 6 bases, and the junction held 5 bases outside the gene matches.

As DNA, the CDR3 is TGCGCCAGCAGCTTGAAACAGTTCTATGGCTACACCTTC. Amino acids: CASSLKQFYGYTF. The V call is TRBV5-1, the J call TRBJ1-2; D gene unclear. Trimming cost V 1 base and J 4 bases, with 8 bases left between them. From germline, CDR1 is SGHRS and CDR2 YFSETQ. This CDR3 comprises 13 residues.

This CDR3 reads CASSTQGVRYGYTF. The DNA for the CDR3 is TGTGCCAGCAGCACACAGGGGGTTCGGTATGGCTACACCTTC. The chain is built from TRBV11-2 and TRBJ1-2, with 8 bases that match TRBD1. This CDR3 is 14 amino acids long. Unmatched junction bases numbered 7, after V lost 5 bases and J lost 5 bases. The germline V gene encodes CDR1 SGHAT and CDR2 FQNNGV.

This rearrangement joins TRBV6-1 to TRBJ1-5, with D perhaps matching TRBD1 (5 bases). Germline V lookup: CDR1 MNHNS, CDR2 SASEGT. The V end lost 4 bases, the J end lost 0 bases, and 10 bases lay between the germline ends. The length of the CDR3 is 15 residues. The CDR3 bases are TGTGCCAGCAGTGTGGCGGGGGGTAGCAATCAGCCCCAGCATTTT. This sequence encodes CASSVAGGSNQPQHF.

Turning to this clone: Different DNA sequences within this sample yield the same CDR3. J is TRBJ2-7 and V is TRBV6-1; maybe TRBD2 (5 bases). The germline V and J ends were trimmed by 5 bases and 0 bases, with 14 bases remaining between them. In germline, CDR1 is MNHNS, CDR2 SASEGT. The CDR3 is 15 residues long. DNA of the CDR3: TGTGCCAGCAGTACTTCCGGGATAGCCTCCTACGAGCAGTACGTC. Protein: CASSTSGIASYEQYV.

The chain joins TRBV30 to TRBJ1-2, with 10 bases aligning to TRBD1. The CDR3 has 19 amino acids. Germline V lookup: CDR1 GTSNPN, CDR2 SVGIG (reference sequence). V lost 0 bases and J lost 3; bases outside the gene matches: 16. The CDR3 region is CAWSVPSPGTGASHYGYTF. The DNA for the CDR3 is TGTGCCTGGAGTGTACCCTCTCCTGGGACAGGGGCCTCACACTATGGCTACACCTTC. The variable domain in full, completed from reference TRBV30 and TRBJ1-2, reads SQTIHQWPATLVQPVGSPLSLECTVEGTSNPNLYWYRQAAGRGLQLLFYSVGIGQISSEVPQNLSASRPQDRQFILSSKKLLLSDSGFYLCAWSVPSPGTGASHYGYTFGSGTRLTVV.

The chain employs TRBV4-3 and TRBJ2-1; 12 nucleotides line up with TRBD2. The CDR3 runs to 16 residues. With 1 base clipped from V and 6 bases from J, the junction kept 4 bases outside the gene matches. The V gene's germline CDR1 is LGHNA and CDR2 YSLEER. The CDR3 reads CASSQVLAGGPNEQFF. As DNA, the CDR3 is TGCGCCAGCAGCCAAGTGCTAGCGGGAGGGCCCAATGAGCAGTTCTTC.